This T cell receptor beta chain originates from a study of CD8 T cells in Susac syndrome. Random hexamers served to reverse transcribe about 0.5 to 1 ug RNA. TCRdb reprocessed the immunoSEQ multiplex PCR reads with MiXCR, giving one entry per CDR3 protein. The sample gives about 120,000 distinct CDR3 sequences, just under 95% of which show up once; approximately 0.12% is in the top ten. The sequence was collected from a human donor in good health. Specimen: CD8+ T cells from PBMCs.

The CDR3 loop reads CASSTRTSGGEFF. The CDR3 DNA follows: TGTGCCAGTAGTACTAGGACTAGCGGGGGTGAGTTCTTC. The rearrangement joins TRBV19 to TRBJ2-1, with 13 bases matching TRBD2. In germline, CDR1 is LNHDA, CDR2 SQIVND (reference sequence). The trim removed 4 bases at V and 14 bases at J, leaving 5 bases unmatched. The CDR3 contains 13 residues.